The 2 T cell receptor beta chains reported below all come from one sample, sequenced in a study of OX40 agonist ivuxolimab in advanced cancers. The method was immunoSEQ multiplex PCR; TCRdb's version includes in-frame clones alone and lacks a portion of them. Of around 82,000 clones listed, about 90% are singletons. Sequences were derived from CD4+ or CD8+ T cells sorted from blood, sampled in a trial of the OX40 agonist ivuxolimab. All receptors derive from an adult with an advanced solid tumor such as melanoma, head and neck, liver or kidney cancer.

CDR3 residues: CASSMTGGRNQPQHF. The CDR3 nucleotides are TGTGCCAGCAGTATGACAGGGGGCAGGAATCAGCCCCAGCATTTT. The chain is built from TRBV2 and TRBJ1-5; 10 nucleotides agree with TRBD1. V shed 5 bases, J shed 4 bases, and the junction held 5 bases outside the gene matches. This CDR3 contains 15 residues. The germline V gene encodes CDR1 SNHLY and CDR2 FYNNEI.

The chain carries TRBV28 and TRBJ2-1; perhaps TRBD2 as D (6 bases). CDR1 is MDHEN, CDR2 SYDVKM, per germline. With 11 bases removed from V and 7 bases from J, the gap between germline ends came to 15 bases. This CDR3 is built from 12 residues. The CDR3 sequence: CASGRRLNEQFF. For the CDR3, the DNA is TGTGCCTCAGGGAGGAGGTTAAATGAGCAGTTCTTC.